This T cell receptor beta chain was sequenced for a study of blood T cell repertoires in COVID-19. As for the study in general: Nucleic acid was either cDNA or gDNA, and it came from T cells, B-cell-depleted T cells, or PBMCs.

Clones were read by immunoSEQ multiplex PCR, and TCRdb kept only the in-frame ones, dropping some. The sample lists about 220,000 clones, around 83% seen once, with 1.3% in the top ten. The CDR3 runs 12 residues. V shed 7 bases and J 6 bases; nucleotides not matched to a gene: 5. From germline, CDR1 is MNHEY and CDR2 SVGAGI. The cohort comprised adults aged about 18 to 89 years residing in 24 US areas. Sequencing was performed on PBMCs or T cells enriched from blood (not recorded which). The chain has TRBV6-5 and TRBJ1-2; TRBD1 matches at 7 bases. This clonotype was sampled from a woman in her thirties or forties with acute COVID-19. The CDR3 is CASNNRGHGYTF. The CDR3 coding sequence is TGTGCCAGCAACAACAGGGGTCATGGCTACACCTTC.